What follows are 23 T cell receptor beta chains derived from one specimen sequenced in a study of CD8 T cells in ankylosing spondylitis. TCRdb re-called the 5' RACE reads with MiXCR, one entry per CDR3 protein. The repertoire holds about 200,000 distinct CDR3 sequences, with more than 10% as singletons. Sequenced: blood, either unsorted or a sorted T cell fraction (not recorded which). Receptors were obtained from a male donor with ankylosing spondylitis or in good health (not recorded which).

In this sample, this clonotype turned up many times. The chain uses TRBV12-3 or TRBV12-4 and TRBJ2-5; D ambiguous. V was trimmed by 3 bases and J by 1 base, leaving 9 bases between them. The CDR3 is made up of 14 amino acids. The CDR3 sequence: CASSFGSIQETQYF. The CDR3 DNA reads TGTGCCAGCAGTTTTGGCAGTATCCAAGAGACCCAGTACTTC.

This clonotype was seen only a few times. The chain uses TRBV9 and TRBJ2-3; TRBD2 aligns across 9 bases. Looked up from germline, CDR1 is SGDLS and CDR2 is YYNGEE. The V and J ends lost 2 bases and 4 bases, in that order; junction bases with no gene match: 8. The CDR3 loop spans 16 amino acids. The CDR3 region has the DNA TGTGCCAGCAGCGTCGGCGGGGGGGCCCCCCCAGATACGCAGTATTTT. It yields the protein CASSVGGGAPPDTQYF.

The V call is TRBV18, the J call TRBJ2-7; tentatively, D is TRBD1 (6 bases). Germline loops: CDR1 KGHSH, CDR2 LQKENI. V was shortened by 3 bases and J by 5 bases, with 14 bases between the two germline ends. The CDR3 totals 14 residues. Here the CDR3 reads CASSPYRVGDEQYF. In nucleotides, the CDR3 is TGTGCCAGCTCACCGTACAGGGTGGGCGACGAGCAGTACTTC.

The rearrangement uses TRBV12-3 or TRBV12-4 and TRBJ2-3, with D maybe TRBD2 (6 bases). This CDR3 region has 13 residues. V shed 7 bases and J shed 3 bases, with 11 bases lying between them. CDR3 in amino acids: CASNYGSTDTQYF. The DNA of the CDR3 is TGTGCCAGCAACTACGGGAGTACAGATACGCAGTATTTT.

This clonotype was picked up many times. This chain connects TRBV6-1 to TRBJ2-3, with TRBD1 matching over 8 bases. This CDR3 contains 15 residues. From germline, CDR1 is MNHNS and CDR2 SASEGT. The junction had 0 bases not matched to a gene; V was cut back by 0 bases and J by 1 base. In DNA form, the CDR3 reads TGTGCCAGCAGTGAAGCGACAGGGGGCACAGATACGCAGTATTTT. Amino acids: CASSEATGGTDTQYF.

The chain combines TRBV4-1 with TRBJ2-1; D not certain. Per germline, CDR1 MGHRA and CDR2 YSYEKL. V was pared by 5 bases and J by 8 bases, with 10 bases between. CDR3 length: 12 amino acids. The CDR3: CASSFRMDEQFF. The CDR3 DNA is TGCGCCAGCAGCTTCCGTATGGATGAGCAGTTCTTC.

The CDR3 sequence: CSAREMGGYTF. The DNA of the CDR3 is TGCAGTGCTAGAGAAATGGGGGGCTACACCTTC. The chain combines TRBV20-1 with TRBJ1-2, with D unclear. The germline V gene has CDR1 DFQATT and CDR2 SNEGSKA (reference sequence). The CDR3 is 11 amino acids. Trimming took off 0 bases at V and 8 bases at J, with 7 bases between the two ends.

The rearrangement links TRBV11-1 to TRBJ1-4; D ambiguous. V dropped 3 bases and J dropped 0 bases, with 17 bases sitting between them. Germline CDR1 and CDR2: SGHAT and FQDESV (reference sequence). The CDR3 spans 18 residues. Here the CDR3 reads CASSFLPYAGSTNEKLFF. Here the CDR3 DNA reads TGTGCCAGCAGCTTCCTACCCTATGCGGGCTCAACTAATGAAAAACTGTTTTTT.

The chain couples TRBV7-2 to TRBJ2-3; 9 bases map to TRBD2. Germline V gene lookup returns CDR1 SGHTA and CDR2 FQGNSA. V trimming: 3 bases; J trimming: 5 bases; junction bases outside the gene matches: 6. CDR3 length: 15 residues. CDR3 coding DNA: TGTGCCAGCAGCTTGACTAGCGGAGAGGGAGATACGCAGTATTTT. This gives the protein CASSLTSGEGDTQYF.

This clonotype appeared a few times. J is TRBJ1-1 and V is TRBV20-1; D ambiguous. Germline assignment: CDR1 DFQATT and CDR2 SNEGSKA (reference sequence). CDR3 length: 12 amino acids. Trimming pared 0 bases from V and 1 base from J, leaving 3 bases between. CDR3: CSAREENTEAFF. The CDR3 bases are TGCAGTGCTAGAGAGGAGAACACTGAAGCTTTCTTT.

The chain joins TRBV19 to TRBJ2-7; D is unclear. V was pared by 4 bases and J by 4 bases, with 8 bases between. CDR3 length: 12 residues. Germline V gives CDR1 LNHDA, CDR2 SQIVND (reference sequence). CDR3 bases: TGTGCCAGTAGTACCGGTTTTTACGAGCAGTACTTC. It is translated as CASSTGFYEQYF.

This sequence joins TRBV7-9 and TRBJ2-5; 8 bases map to TRBD1. The CDR3 spans 16 residues. Germline V gene data show CDR1 as SEHNR and CDR2 as FQNEAQ (reference sequence). With 3 bases clipped from V and 1 base from J, the junction kept 7 bases outside the gene matches. The CDR3: CASSFRDRRIQETQYF. CDR3 sequence (DNA): TGTGCCAGCAGCTTCCGGGACAGGCGGATCCAAGAGACCCAGTACTTC.

This clonotype was counted a few times. This chain uses TRBV3-1 with TRBJ2-5; D unclear. CDR1 LGHDT and CDR2 YNNKEL come from the germline V gene (reference sequence). The CDR3 has 16 amino acids. V was trimmed by 4 bases and J by 3 bases, leaving 18 bases between them. The CDR3 loop reads CASSPWPSDHEETQYF. The CDR3 bases are TGTGCCAGCAGCCCCTGGCCGAGCGACCACGAAGAGACCCAGTACTTC.

This clonotype was counted at least ten times. The CDR3 reads CASSQDYGDLREQYF. The CDR3 bases are TGTGCCAGCAGCCAAGATTACGGGGACCTTCGGGAGCAGTACTTC. The V and J genes are TRBV4-2 and TRBJ2-7, with D tentatively TRBD1 or TRBD2 (5 bases each). V was shortened by 0 bases and J by 7 bases, with 16 bases between the two germline ends. From germline, CDR1 is LGHNA and CDR2 YNFKEQ. The CDR3 loop spans 15 amino acids.

This clonotype appeared a few times. This sequence joins TRBV12-5 and TRBJ2-1, with a tentative D call TRBD2 (5 bases). The CDR3 has 12 amino acids. The germline V and J ends were trimmed by 7 bases and 8 bases, with 12 bases remaining between them. CDR1 and CDR2 from the germline V gene are LGHNT and FRNRAP. Here the CDR3 DNA reads TGTGCTAGTGCCAACGGGGTCGATGAGCAGTTCTTC. Its protein product is CASANGVDEQFF.

The J gene is TRBJ2-1, the V gene TRBV5-1, with D tentatively TRBD2 (7 bases). This CDR3 is built from 16 residues. The germline V gene has CDR1 SGHRS and CDR2 YFSETQ. With 2 bases removed from V and 2 bases from J, the gap between germline ends came to 14 bases. CDR3 nucleotides: TGCGCCAGCAGCTTTGGAGGGGGGGGGACCTACAATGAGCAGTTCTTC. Its protein product is CASSFGGGGTYNEQFF.

CDR3 sequence reads: CASSTRKGRHRTDTQYF. As DNA, the CDR3 is TGTGCCAGCAGTACTCGGAAGGGCCGACACCGCACAGATACGCAGTATTTT. The J gene is TRBJ2-3, the V gene TRBV6-5; D is ambiguous. V dropped 5 bases and J dropped 1 base, with 19 bases sitting between them. The germline gives CDR1 MNHEY, CDR2 SVGAGI. This CDR3 region has 17 residues.

This clonotype turned up a few times. The V call is TRBV4-1, the J call TRBJ1-2; D remains unclear. Germline loops: CDR1 MGHRA, CDR2 YSYEKL. Trimming cost V 4 bases and J 2 bases, with 14 bases left between them. The CDR3 is made up of 15 amino acids. Here the CDR3 reads CASSPSWVGNYGYTF. CDR3 in DNA: TGCGCCAGCAGCCCCTCCTGGGTGGGAAACTATGGCTACACCTTC.

This clonotype was observed a few times. The gene calls are TRBV7-9 and TRBJ2-1; either TRBD1 or TRBD2 may fit D (5 bases each). The CDR3 extends over 17 amino acids. CDR1 and CDR2 from the germline V gene are SEHNR and FQNEAQ (reference sequence). V lost 3 bases, J lost 0 bases, and 15 bases lay in between. The CDR3 sequence is CASSFPMTGPSYNEQFF. In DNA, the CDR3 is TGTGCCAGCAGCTTCCCGATGACGGGGCCCTCCTACAATGAGCAGTTCTTC.

The table lists this clonotype with a few counts. V gene TRBV4-1 combines with J gene TRBJ1-1; 7 positions agree with TRBD1. Trimming cost V 4 bases and J 11 bases; bases outside gene matches: 13. The CDR3 is 14 residues long. Looked up from germline, CDR1 is MGHRA and CDR2 is YSYEKL. The CDR3 region is CASSRINRGRGAFF. The DNA for the CDR3 is TGCGCCAGCAGCCGCATTAACAGGGGCCGGGGGGCTTTCTTT.

This clonotype was counted a few times. This chain links TRBV6-5 with TRBJ1-6; no reliable D call. The CDR3 extends over 15 amino acids. V was trimmed by 0 bases and J by 5 bases, leaving 8 bases between them. CDR1 MNHEY and CDR2 SVGAGI come from the germline V gene. CDR3 DNA: TGTGCCAGCAGTTACTCGACACTGGATAATTCACCCCTCCACTTT. Its translation is CASSYSTLDNSPLHF.

The chain links TRBV11-2 to TRBJ2-3, with 14 bases matching TRBD2. V was pared by 3 bases and J by 5 bases, with 1 base of the junction left unmatched. Germline V gene data show CDR1 as SGHAT and CDR2 as FQNNGV. This CDR3 has 15 amino acids. The CDR3 bases are TGTGCCAGCAGCTTCGGGACTAGCGGGAGAGATACGCAGTATTTT. Residues: CASSFGTSGRDTQYF.

In this sample, this clonotype turned up a few times. The chain joins TRBV7-9 to TRBJ2-1; TRBD2 matches at 9 bases. V shed 1 base, J shed 8 bases, and the junction held 6 bases outside the gene matches. CDR3 length: 15 residues. Germline assignment: CDR1 SEHNR and CDR2 FQNEAQ (reference sequence). The DNA for the CDR3 is TGTGCCAGCAGCTTAGTGGCGGGGGGGCCGGATGAGCAGTTCTTC. This translates into CASSLVAGGPDEQFF.